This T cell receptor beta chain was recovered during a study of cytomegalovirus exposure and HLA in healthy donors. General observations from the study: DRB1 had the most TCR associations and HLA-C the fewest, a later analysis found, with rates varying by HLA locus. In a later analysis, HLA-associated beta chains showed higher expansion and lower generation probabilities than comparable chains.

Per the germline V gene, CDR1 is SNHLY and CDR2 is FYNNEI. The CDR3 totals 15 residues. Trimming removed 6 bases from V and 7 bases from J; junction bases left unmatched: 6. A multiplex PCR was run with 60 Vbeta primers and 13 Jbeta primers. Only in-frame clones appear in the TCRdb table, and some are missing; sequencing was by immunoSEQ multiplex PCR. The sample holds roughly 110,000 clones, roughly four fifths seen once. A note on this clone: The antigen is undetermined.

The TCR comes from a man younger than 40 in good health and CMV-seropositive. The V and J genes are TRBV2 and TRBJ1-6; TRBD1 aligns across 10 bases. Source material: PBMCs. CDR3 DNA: TGTGCCAGCAGCAGACAGGGGGCGGAAAATTCACCCCTCCACTTT. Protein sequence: CASSRQGAENSPLHF.